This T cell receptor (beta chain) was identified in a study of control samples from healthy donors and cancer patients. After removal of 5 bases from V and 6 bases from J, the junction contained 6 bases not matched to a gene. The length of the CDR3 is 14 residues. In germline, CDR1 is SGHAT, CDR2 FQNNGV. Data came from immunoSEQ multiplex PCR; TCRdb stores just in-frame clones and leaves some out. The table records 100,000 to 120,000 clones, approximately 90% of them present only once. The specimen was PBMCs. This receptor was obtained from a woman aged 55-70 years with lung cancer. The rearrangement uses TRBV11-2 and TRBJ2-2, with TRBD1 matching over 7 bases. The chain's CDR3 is CASSATGAAGELFF. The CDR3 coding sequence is TGTGCCAGCAGCGCCACAGGGGCGGCCGGGGAGCTGTTTTTT.